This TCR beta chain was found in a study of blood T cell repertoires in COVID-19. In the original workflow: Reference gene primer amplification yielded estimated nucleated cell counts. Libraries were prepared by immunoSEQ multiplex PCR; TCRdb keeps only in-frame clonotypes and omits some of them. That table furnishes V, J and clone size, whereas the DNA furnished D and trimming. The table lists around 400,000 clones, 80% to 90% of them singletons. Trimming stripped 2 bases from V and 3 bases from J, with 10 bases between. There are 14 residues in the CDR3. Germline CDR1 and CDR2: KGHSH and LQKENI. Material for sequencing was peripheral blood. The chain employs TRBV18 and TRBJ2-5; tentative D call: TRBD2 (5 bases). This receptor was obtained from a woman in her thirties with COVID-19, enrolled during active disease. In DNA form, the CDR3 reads TGTGCCAGCTCACCAACTGGGCGGGAAGAGACCCAGTACTTC. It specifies CASSPTGREETQYF.